Reported below is one TCR beta chain. Antigen specificity is unknown. Healthy Caucasian individuals made up all the donors. The J segment lost 4 bases and the V segment lost 0 bases, leaving 9 bases of the junction unmatched. There are 17 residues in the CDR3. Germline lookup yields CDR1 DFQATT and CDR2 SNEGSKA (reference sequence). With template switching, a universal primer site was added, and the cDNA carried unique molecular identifiers. One entry per CDR3 protein, called by TCRdb with MiXCR from the 5' RACE reads. The sample carries some 900,000 distinct CDR3 sequences, about 12% recorded once. These data are taken from a study of identical twins. Broader study findings: Low generation-probability sequences were in excess among twin-shared out-of-frame alpha sequences. Fewer insertions characterized abundant cord blood beta clonotypes, whereas memory repertoires showed none.

These data were also reused for a study on yellow fever vaccine responses in identical twins.

Sample: PBMCs. This sequence joins TRBV20-1 and TRBJ2-1; 10 nucleotides align to TRBD2. This clonotype originated in a woman younger than 30 in good health. CDR3 loop: CSARDFTSGAKYNEQFF. Written as DNA, the CDR3 is TGCAGTGCTAGAGATTTTACTAGCGGGGCGAAATACAATGAGCAGTTCTTC.